The clone carrying this TCR beta chain was counted only a few times. These data are taken from a study of blood T cell repertoires in COVID-19. Trimming pared 4 bases from V and 0 bases from J, leaving 12 bases between. The CDR3 is 15 amino acids. Germline CDR1 and CDR2: SNHLY and FYNNEI. Under the authors' procedure: Estimates of nucleated cell counts were drawn from the amplification of reference gene primers. Produced via immunoSEQ multiplex PCR; TCRdb's table is partial and in-frame only. The V and J calls and clone size were taken over from that table, and D and trimming were inferred from the DNA. The data hold about 270,000 clones, with around 86% observed a single time.

Sequencing used peripheral blood. The sequence derives from a man between 35 and 55 years old with active or convalescent COVID-19. The chain combines TRBV2 with TRBJ1-1, with D possibly matching TRBD1 (5 bases). The CDR3 nucleotides read TGTGCCAGCAGTGCCCAGGGTGGCATGAACACTGAAGCTTTCTTT. The encoded protein is CASSAQGGMNTEAFF.